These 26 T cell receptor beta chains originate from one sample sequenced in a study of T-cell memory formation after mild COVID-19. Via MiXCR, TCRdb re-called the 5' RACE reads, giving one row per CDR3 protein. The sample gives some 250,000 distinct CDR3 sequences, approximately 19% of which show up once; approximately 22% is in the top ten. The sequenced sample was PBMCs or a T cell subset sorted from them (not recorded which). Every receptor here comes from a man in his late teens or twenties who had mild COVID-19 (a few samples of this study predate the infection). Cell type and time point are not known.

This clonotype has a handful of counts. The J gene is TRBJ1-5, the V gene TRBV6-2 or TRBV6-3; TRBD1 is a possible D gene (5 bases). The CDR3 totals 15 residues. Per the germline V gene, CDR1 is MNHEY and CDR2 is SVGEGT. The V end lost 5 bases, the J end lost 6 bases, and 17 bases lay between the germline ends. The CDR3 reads CASSKTAFQGQPQHF. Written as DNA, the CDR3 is TGTGCCAGCAGTAAGACAGCTTTTCAGGGTCAGCCCCAGCATTTT.

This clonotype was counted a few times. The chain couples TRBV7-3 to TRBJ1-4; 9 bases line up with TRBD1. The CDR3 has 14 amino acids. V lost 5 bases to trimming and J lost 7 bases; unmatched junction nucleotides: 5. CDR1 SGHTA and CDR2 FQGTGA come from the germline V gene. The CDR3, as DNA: TGTGCCAGCAGCCCCGGGACAGGGACTGAAAAACTGTTTTTT. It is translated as CASSPGTGTEKLFF.

CDR3: CASREDPGTGQETQYF. DNA of the CDR3: TGTGCCAGCAGGGAGGACCCTGGGACAGGGCAAGAGACCCAGTACTTC. This chain connects TRBV2 to TRBJ2-5, with TRBD1 identical over 9 bases. CDR1 is SNHLY and CDR2 is FYNNEI in the germline V gene. CDR3 size: 16 residues. V trimming: 6 bases; J trimming: 2 bases; junction bases outside the gene matches: 10.

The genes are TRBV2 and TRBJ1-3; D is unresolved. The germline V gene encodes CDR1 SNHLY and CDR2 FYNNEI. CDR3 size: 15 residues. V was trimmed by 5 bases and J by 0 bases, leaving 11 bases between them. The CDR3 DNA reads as TGTGCCAGCAGTCAATTACCGGGCTCTGGAAACACCATATATTTT. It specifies CASSQLPGSGNTIYF.

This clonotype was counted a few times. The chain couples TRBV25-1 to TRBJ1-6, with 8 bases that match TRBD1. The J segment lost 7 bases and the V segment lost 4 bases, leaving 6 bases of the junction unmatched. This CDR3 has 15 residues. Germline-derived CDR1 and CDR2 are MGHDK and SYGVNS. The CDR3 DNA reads TGTGCCAGCAGTGGGACCGGGACAGGCAATTCACCCCTCCACTTT. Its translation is CASSGTGTGNSPLHF.

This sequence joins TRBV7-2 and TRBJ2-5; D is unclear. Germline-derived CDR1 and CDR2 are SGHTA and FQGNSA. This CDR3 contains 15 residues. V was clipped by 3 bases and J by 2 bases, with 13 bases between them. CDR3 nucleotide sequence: TGTGCCAGCAGCTTGCGGCTTAAAATACAAGAGACCCAGTACTTC. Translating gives CASSLRLKIQETQYF.

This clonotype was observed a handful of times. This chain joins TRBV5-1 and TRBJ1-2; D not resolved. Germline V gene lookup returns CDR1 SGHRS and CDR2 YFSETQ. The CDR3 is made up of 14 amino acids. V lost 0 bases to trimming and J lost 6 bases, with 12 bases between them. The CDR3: CASSLERAPDGYTF. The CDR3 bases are TGCGCCAGCAGCTTGGAAAGAGCCCCTGATGGCTACACCTTC.

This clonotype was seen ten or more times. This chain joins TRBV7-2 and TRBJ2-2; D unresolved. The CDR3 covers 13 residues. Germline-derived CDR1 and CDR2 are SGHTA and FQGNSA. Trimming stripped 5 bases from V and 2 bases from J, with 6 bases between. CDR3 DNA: TGTGCCAGCAGCGCCTTCAACACCGGGGAGCTGTTTTTT. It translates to CASSAFNTGELFF.

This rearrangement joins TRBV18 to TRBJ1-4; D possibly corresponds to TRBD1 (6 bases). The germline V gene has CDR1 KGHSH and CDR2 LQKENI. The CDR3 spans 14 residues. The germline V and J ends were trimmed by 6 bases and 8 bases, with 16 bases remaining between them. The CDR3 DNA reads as TGTGCCAGCTCCCAATCAGGGACAAGAGAAAAACTGTTTTTT. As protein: CASSQSGTREKLFF.

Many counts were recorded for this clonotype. The CDR3 DNA follows: TGTGCCAGCAGTCCCAGTATTTTAGTGCAGTTCTTC. Amino acids: CASSPSILVQFF. The chain joins TRBV12-3 or TRBV12-4 to TRBJ2-1; D is unclear. Trimming removed 5 bases at V and 12 bases at J, with 14 bases between. The CDR3 sequence is 12 residues long.

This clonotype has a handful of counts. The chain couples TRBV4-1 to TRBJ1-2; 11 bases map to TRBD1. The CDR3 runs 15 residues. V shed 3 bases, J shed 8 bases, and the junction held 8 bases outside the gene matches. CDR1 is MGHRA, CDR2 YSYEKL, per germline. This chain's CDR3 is CASSQEGQGAGGYTF. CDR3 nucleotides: TGCGCCAGCAGCCAGGAAGGACAGGGGGCGGGCGGCTACACCTTC.

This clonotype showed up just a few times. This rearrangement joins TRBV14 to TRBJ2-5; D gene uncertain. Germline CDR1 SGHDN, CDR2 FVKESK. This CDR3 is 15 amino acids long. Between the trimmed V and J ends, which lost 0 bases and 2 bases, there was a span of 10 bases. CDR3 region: CASSQDRSMQETQYF. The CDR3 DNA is TGTGCCAGCAGCCAAGATCGGAGCATGCAAGAGACCCAGTACTTC.

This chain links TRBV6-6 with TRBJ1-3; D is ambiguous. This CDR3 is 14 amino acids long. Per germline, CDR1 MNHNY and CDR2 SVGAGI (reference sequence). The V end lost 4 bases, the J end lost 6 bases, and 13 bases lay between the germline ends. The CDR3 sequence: CASSSGEAANTIYF. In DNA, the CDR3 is TGTGCCAGCAGTTCCGGGGAGGCGGCAAACACCATATATTTT.

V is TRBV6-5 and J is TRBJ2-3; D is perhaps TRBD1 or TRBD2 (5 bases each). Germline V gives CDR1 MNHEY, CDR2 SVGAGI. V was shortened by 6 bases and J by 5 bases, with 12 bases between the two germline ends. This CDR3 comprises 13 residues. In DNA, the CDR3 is TGTGCCAGCAGACACGTGAGGGGAGATACGCAGTATTTT. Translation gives CASRHVRGDTQYF.

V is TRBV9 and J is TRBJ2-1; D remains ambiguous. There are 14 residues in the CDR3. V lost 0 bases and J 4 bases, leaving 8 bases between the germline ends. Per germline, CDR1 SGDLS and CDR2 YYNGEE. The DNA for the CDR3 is TGTGCCAGCAGCGTAGTAGGCAGTTACAATGAGCAGTTCTTC. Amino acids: CASSVVGSYNEQFF.

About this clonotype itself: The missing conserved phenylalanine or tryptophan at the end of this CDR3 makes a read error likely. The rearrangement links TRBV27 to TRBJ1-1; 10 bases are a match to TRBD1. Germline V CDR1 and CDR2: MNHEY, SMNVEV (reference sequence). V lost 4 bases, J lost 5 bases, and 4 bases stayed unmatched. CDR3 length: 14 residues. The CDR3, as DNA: TGTGCCAGCAGTTACGACAGGGGGCGGACTGAAGCTTTCTCT. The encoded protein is CASSYDRGRTEAFS.

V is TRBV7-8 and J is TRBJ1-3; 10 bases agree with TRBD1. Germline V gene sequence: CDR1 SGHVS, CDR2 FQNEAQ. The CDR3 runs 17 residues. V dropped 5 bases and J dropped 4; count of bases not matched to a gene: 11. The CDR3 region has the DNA TGTGCCAGCAGCCAGAATGCGGGACAGGGGTACGGAAACACCATATATTTT. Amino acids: CASSQNAGQGYGNTIYF. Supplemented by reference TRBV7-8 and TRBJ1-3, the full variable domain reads GAGVSQSPRYKVAKRGQDVALRCDPISGHVSLFWYQQALGQGPEFLTYFQNEAQLDKSGLPSDRFFAERPEGSVSTLKIQRTQQEDSAVYLCASSQNAGQGYGNTIYFGEGSWLTVV.

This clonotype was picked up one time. The CDR3 DNA follows: TGTGCCAGCAGGTCAGGGAAAACCTACAATGAGCAGTTCTTC. As protein: CASRSGKTYNEQFF. The chain employs TRBV5-4 and TRBJ2-1, with D perhaps matching TRBD1 (5 bases). CDR1 SGHNT and CDR2 YYREEE come from the germline V gene (reference sequence). This CDR3 spans 14 amino acids. With 5 bases removed from V and 2 bases from J, the gap between germline ends came to 11 bases.

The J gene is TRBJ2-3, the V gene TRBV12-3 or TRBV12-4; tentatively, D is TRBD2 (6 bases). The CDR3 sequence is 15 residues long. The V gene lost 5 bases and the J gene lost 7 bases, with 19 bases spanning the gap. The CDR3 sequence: CASSPRGRSEYTQYF. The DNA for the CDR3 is TGTGCCAGCAGTCCTCGAGGGAGGAGTGAGTATACGCAGTATTTT.

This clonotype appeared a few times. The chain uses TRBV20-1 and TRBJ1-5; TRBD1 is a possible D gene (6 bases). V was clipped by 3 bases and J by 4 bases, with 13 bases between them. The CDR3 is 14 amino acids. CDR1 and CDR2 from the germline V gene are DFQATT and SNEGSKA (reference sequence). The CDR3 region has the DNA TGCAGTGCTAGTCCTTACAGGGAGAATCAGCCCCAGCATTTT. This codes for CSASPYRENQPQHF.

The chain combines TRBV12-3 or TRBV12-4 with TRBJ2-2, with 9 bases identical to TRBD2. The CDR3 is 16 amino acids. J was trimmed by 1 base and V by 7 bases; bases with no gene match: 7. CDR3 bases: TGTGCCAGCAACCCCCGGACTAGCGAGAACACCGGGGAGCTGTTTTTT. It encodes CASNPRTSENTGELFF.

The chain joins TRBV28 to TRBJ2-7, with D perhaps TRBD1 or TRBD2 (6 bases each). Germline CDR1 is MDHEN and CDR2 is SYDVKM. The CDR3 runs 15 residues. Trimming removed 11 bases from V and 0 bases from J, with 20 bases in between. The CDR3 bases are TGTGCCTCCGGTCTAGGGGGGTTCAACTCCTACGAGCAGTACTTC. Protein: CASGLGGFNSYEQYF.

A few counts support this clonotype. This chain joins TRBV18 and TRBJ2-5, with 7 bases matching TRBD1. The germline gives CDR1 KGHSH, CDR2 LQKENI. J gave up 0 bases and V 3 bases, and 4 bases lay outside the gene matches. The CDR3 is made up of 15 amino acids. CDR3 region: CASSPSTGYQETQYF. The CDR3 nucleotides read TGTGCCAGCTCACCCTCGACAGGGTACCAAGAGACCCAGTACTTC.

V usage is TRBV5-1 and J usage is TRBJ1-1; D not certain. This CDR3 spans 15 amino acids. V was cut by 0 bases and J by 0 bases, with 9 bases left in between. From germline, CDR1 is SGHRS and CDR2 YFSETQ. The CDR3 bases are TGCGCCAGCAGCTTGGGGGCAGCATTGAACACTGAAGCTTTCTTT. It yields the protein CASSLGAALNTEAFF.

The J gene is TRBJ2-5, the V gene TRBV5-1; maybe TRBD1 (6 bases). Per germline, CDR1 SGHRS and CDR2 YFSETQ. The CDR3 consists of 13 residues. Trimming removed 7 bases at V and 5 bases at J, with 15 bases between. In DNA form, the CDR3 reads TGCGCCAGCTCCGACAGGTCCGTGGAGACCCAGTACTTC. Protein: CASSDRSVETQYF.

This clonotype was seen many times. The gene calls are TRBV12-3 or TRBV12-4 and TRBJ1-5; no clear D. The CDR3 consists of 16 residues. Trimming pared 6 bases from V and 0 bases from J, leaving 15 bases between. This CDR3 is CASRTSTGVSNQPQHF. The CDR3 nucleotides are TGTGCCAGCAGAACTTCGACTGGGGTTAGCAATCAGCCCCAGCATTTT.